The rows below give T cell receptor beta chains drawn from one sample of a study of regulatory T cells in long-lasting Graves disease. TCRdb re-called the multiplex PCR reads with MiXCR, one entry per CDR3 protein. The table records 530,000 or so distinct CDR3 sequences, roughly a sixth of them present only once. This sample was shared with a second study, whose subject was T cells in Graves' hyperthyroidism and ophthalmopathy.

The starting material was peripheral blood mononuclear cells (PBMCs), obtained at new diagnosis, from a patient treated with antithyroid drugs. These TCRs come from a man aged 18 to 35 with Graves disease. Each CDR3 is given with its conserved first and last residue. D genes are given only for firm matches. Expanded clones are given a class, and other clones once, few, many or no size at all.

v_gene	d_gene	abundance	j_gene	CDR3nt	CDR3aa
TRBV2	TRBD2	many	TRBJ2-7	TGTGCCAGCACTAGGGGGACTAGCGCCTTGGTGGACTCCTACGAGCAGTACTTC	CASTRGTSALVDSYEQYF
TRBV11-2	.	many	TRBJ1-2	TGTGCCAGCAGCTTAGGTGTATCGGACCGTTATGGCTACACCTTC	CASSLGVSDRYGYTF
TRBV18	TRBD2	many	TRBJ2-5	TGTGCCAGCTCACCACCGGGTAGCGGGAGAACCCGTCAAGAGACCCAGTACTTC	CASSPPGSGRTRQETQYF
TRBV5-1	.	few	TRBJ2-7	TGCGCCAGCAGGGGGACCGTACAGTTGGGCGAGCAGTACTTC	CASRGTVQLGEQYF
TRBV30	.	few	TRBJ1-2	TGTGCCTGGAGTATCTCGGACAGAAGATATGGCTACACCTTC	CAWSISDRRYGYTF
TRBV18	.	.	TRBJ1-1	TGTGCCAGCTCACCCCGACAGGAGATGAACACTGAAGCTTTCTTT	CASSPRQEMNTEAFF
TRBV11-2	.	many	TRBJ2-5	TGTGCCAGCAGACCCGGTCGGATAGGCCAAGAGACCCAGTACTTC	CASRPGRIGQETQYF
TRBV7-3	TRBD2	.	TRBJ2-1	TGTGCCAGCAGCCCTACGGGGGGGGGCGGACAGTTCTTC	CASSPTGGGGQFF
TRBV20-1	TRBD1	many	TRBJ2-1	TGCAGTGCGGAGAGGGGGCATGGGGCCAATGAGCAGTTCTTC	CSAERGHGANEQFF
TRBV2	TRBD1	many	TRBJ2-5	TGTGCCAGCAGTGAAACCAAGGGGGCGGTGAAGACCCAGTACTTC	CASSETKGAVKTQYF
TRBV11-3	.	many	TRBJ2-2	TGTGCCAGCAGCCCAATGGGACTTGACACCGGGGAGCTGTTTTTT	CASSPMGLDTGELFF
TRBV28	.	many	TRBJ2-7	TGTGCCACAATTGGAGGGTACGAGCAGTACTTC	CATIGGYEQYF
TRBV6-1	.	many	TRBJ1-1	TGTGCCAGCAGTTTAAGGGCCGAAGCTTTCTTT	CASSLRAEAFF
TRBV16	.	.	TRBJ1-2	TGTGCCAGCAGCCAATCGTTGGCAGAAGCTTCTTATGGCTACACCTTC	CASSQSLAEASYGYTF
TRBV20-1	TRBD1	many	TRBJ2-3	TGCAGTGCTATGCAGGGGGCATCAGATACGCAGTATTTT	CSAMQGASDTQYF
TRBV5-1	.	many	TRBJ2-2	TGCGCCAGCAGCCAAGGACAGACGAACACCGGGGAGCTGTTTTTT	CASSQGQTNTGELFF
TRBV20-1	.	.	TRBJ1-1	TGCAGTGCTAGGAAGGTCCCTCAAAATCCTTTCTTT	CSARKVPQNPFF
TRBV27	TRBD1	.	TRBJ2-7	TGTGCCAGCAGTACCCCGGACAGGCGGTACCTGTACGAGCAGTACTTC	CASSTPDRRYLYEQYF
TRBV6-2/TRBV6-3	TRBD2	many	TRBJ2-1	TGTGCCAGCAGTTACTCTCCCGGGACTATCAATGAGCAGTTCTTC	CASSYSPGTINEQFF
TRBV6-5	.	.	TRBJ2-1	TGTGCCAGCAGTAACCCGACAGTCAATGAGCAGTTCTTC	CASSNPTVNEQFF
TRBV29-1	TRBD2	.	TRBJ2-7	TGCAGCGCCTTTAGCGGGAGGGGCTACGAGCAGTACTTC	CSAFSGRGYEQYF
TRBV24-1	.	.	TRBJ2-2	TGTGCCACCAGTGAAGGGGGACCGGGGGAGCTGTTTTTT	CATSEGGPGELFF
TRBV2	TRBD1	.	TRBJ1-1	TGTGCCAGCAGCCCGACCGGACAGGGAAACACTGAAGCTTTCTTT	CASSPTGQGNTEAFF
TRBV30	.	.	TRBJ2-3	TGTGCCTGGAGCCAATCCGTTTCCATCACAGATACGCAGTATTTT	CAWSQSVSITDTQYF
TRBV6-2/TRBV6-3	TRBD2	.	TRBJ2-7	TGTGCCAGCAGTGAAGCTCCGGGACTAGCGGGAGGAGGAGAGCAGTACTTC	CASSEAPGLAGGGEQYF
TRBV9	.	few	TRBJ1-1	TGTGCCAGTGGACAGTACATGAACACTGAAGCTTTCTTT	CASGQYMNTEAFF
TRBV6-1	.	.	TRBJ2-7	TGTGCCAGCAGTGATCCGGGGCGCGACGAGCAGTACTTC	CASSDPGRDEQYF
TRBV4-1	.	many	TRBJ1-2	TGCGCCAGCAGCCGATTCCCGACAGATGGCTACACCTTC	CASSRFPTDGYTF
TRBV6-2/TRBV6-3	TRBD1	many	TRBJ2-5	TGTGCCAGCAGGGACAGGGGAGAAGAGACCCAGTACTTC	CASRDRGEETQYF
TRBV12-3/TRBV12-4	TRBD2	many	TRBJ2-7	TGTGCCAGCAGTTTAGGGCTAGCGGGAGGACTCCGACTCGGCGAGCAGTACTTC	CASSLGLAGGLRLGEQYF
TRBV4-1	TRBD2	.	TRBJ2-7	TGCGCCAGCAGCCAAGACCCGCCTGAAGCGGGAGCCTACGAGCAGTACTTC	CASSQDPPEAGAYEQYF
TRBV7-3	.	.	TRBJ2-1	TGTGCCAGCAGCTTAGATCTGGGTTCAGAGCAGTTCTTC	CASSLDLGSEQFF
TRBV11-3	.	.	TRBJ2-5	TGTGCCAGCACCCCCCCCCCCCCCCTGAAGTGGGTCCGGAAGACCCAGTACTTC	CASTPPPPLKWVRKTQYF
TRBV19	TRBD2	.	TRBJ2-7	TGTGCCAGTAGTATTGTCGGGACTAGCGTCACCTACGAGCAGTACTTC	CASSIVGTSVTYEQYF
TRBV20-1	.	.	TRBJ1-5	TGCAGTGCTGGAGCAGAGGTCAATCAGCCCCAGCATTTT	CSAGAEVNQPQHF
TRBV9	.	.	TRBJ2-2	TGTGCCAGCAGCGTAGCTGGGGGGGCAGCGAACACCGGGGAGCTGTTTTTT	CASSVAGGAANTGELFF
TRBV2	.	many	TRBJ2-7	TGTGCCACCTCGGGGTGGAGGGAGGCCTACGAGCAGTACTTC	CATSGWREAYEQYF
TRBV27	.	.	TRBJ2-3	TGTGCCAGCAGTTTGGGGAGCGGGAGCACAGATACGCAGTATTTT	CASSLGSGSTDTQYF
TRBV20-1	TRBD2	.	TRBJ2-3	TGCAGTGCCCGCGGGACTAGCGGGAACACAGATACGCAGTATTTT	CSARGTSGNTDTQYF
TRBV2	TRBD1	.	TRBJ1-4	TGTGCCAGCAGTGAAGGGAGACAGGGAGTGGATGAAAAACTGTTTTTT	CASSEGRQGVDEKLFF
TRBV6-5	TRBD1	few	TRBJ2-5	TGTGCCAGCAGTTACTCCCCCGGGACAGGAGGAAGGAGGACCCAGTACTTC	CASSYSPGTGGRRTQYF